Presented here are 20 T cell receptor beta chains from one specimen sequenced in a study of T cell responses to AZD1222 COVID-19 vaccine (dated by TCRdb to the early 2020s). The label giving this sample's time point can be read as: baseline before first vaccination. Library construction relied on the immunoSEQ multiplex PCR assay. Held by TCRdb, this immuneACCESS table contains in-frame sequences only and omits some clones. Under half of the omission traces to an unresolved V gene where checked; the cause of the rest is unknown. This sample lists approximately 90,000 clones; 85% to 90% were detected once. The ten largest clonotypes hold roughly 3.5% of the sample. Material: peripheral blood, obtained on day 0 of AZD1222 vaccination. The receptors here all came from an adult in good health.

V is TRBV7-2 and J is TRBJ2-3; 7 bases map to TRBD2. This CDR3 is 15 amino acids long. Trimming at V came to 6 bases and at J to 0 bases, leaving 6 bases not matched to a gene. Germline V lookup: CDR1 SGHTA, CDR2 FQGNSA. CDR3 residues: CASSLRGMSTDTQYF. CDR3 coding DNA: TGTGCCAGCAGTTTGCGGGGGATGAGCACAGATACGCAGTATTTT.

CDR3 in amino acids: CASSQAVSYNEQFF. In DNA form, the CDR3 reads TGCGCCAGCAGCCAGGCAGTCTCCTACAATGAGCAGTTCTTC. This chain links TRBV4-1 with TRBJ2-1; D gene ambiguous. The CDR3 is 14 residues long. From germline, CDR1 is MGHRA and CDR2 YSYEKL. V was clipped by 3 bases and J by 0 bases, with 6 bases between them.

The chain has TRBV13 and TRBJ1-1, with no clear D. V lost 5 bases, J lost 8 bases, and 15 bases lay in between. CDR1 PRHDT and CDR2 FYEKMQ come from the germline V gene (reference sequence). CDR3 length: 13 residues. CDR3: CASSPRWVGEAFF. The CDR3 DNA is TGTGCCAGCAGCCCCCGATGGGTAGGAGAAGCTTTCTTT.

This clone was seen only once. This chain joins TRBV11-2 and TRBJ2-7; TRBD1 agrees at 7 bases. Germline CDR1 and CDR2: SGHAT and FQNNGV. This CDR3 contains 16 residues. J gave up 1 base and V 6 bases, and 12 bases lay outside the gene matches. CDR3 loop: CASSFGQVFLSYEQYF. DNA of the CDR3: TGTGCCAGCAGTTTTGGACAGGTGTTTTTATCCTACGAGCAGTACTTC.

The CDR3 reads CASSFAGIPAYEQYF. The CDR3 nucleotides read TGTGCCAGCAGCTTCGCAGGGATCCCGGCCTACGAGCAGTACTTC. This rearrangement joins TRBV5-4 to TRBJ2-7; D might be TRBD1 (5 bases). The CDR3 covers 15 residues. The V gene lost 2 bases and the J gene lost 2 bases, with 14 bases spanning the gap. Germline CDR1 SGHNT, CDR2 YYREEE (reference sequence).

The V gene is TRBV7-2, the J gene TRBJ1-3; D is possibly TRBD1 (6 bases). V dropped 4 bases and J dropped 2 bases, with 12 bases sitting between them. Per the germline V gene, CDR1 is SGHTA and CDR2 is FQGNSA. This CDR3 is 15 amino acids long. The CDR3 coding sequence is TGTGCCAGCAGCTCCCTACAGGGTACTGGAAACACCATATATTTT. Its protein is CASSSLQGTGNTIYF.

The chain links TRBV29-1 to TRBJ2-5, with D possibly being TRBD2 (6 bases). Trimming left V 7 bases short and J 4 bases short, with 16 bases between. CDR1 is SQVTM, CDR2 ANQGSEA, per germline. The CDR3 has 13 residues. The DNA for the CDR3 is TGCAGCGCATCGACGAATAGCGGAGAGACCCAGTACTTC. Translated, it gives CSASTNSGETQYF.

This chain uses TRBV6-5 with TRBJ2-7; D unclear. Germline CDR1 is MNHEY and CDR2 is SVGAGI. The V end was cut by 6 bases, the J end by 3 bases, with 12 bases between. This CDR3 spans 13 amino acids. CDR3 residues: CASRRLTLYEQYF. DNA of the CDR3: TGTGCCAGCAGGAGACTGACACTCTACGAGCAGTACTTC.

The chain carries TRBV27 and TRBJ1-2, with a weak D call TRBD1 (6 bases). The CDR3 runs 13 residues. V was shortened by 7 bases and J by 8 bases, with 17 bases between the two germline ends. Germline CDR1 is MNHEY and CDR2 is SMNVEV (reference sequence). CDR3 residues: CASTGTGTLGYTF. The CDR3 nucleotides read TGTGCCAGCACAGGAACAGGGACCCTAGGCTACACCTTC.

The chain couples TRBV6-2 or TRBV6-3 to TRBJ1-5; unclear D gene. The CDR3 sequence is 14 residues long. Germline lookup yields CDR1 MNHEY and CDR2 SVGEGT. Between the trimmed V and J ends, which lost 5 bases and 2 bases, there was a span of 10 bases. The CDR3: CASSQVLGNQPQHF. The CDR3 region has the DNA TGTGCCAGCAGTCAGGTACTTGGCAATCAGCCCCAGCATTTT.

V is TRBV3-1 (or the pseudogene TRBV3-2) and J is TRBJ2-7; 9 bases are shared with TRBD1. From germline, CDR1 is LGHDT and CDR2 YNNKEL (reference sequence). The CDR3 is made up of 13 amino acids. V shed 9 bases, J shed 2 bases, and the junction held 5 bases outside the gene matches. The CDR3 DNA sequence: TGTGCCAGTAGTGACAGGGGGACCTACGAGCAGTACTTC. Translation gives CASSDRGTYEQYF.

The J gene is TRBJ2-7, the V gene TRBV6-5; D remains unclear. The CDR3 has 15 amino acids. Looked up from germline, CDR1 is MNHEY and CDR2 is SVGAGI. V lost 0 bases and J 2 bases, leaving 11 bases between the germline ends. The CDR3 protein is CASSYSDRVTYEQYF. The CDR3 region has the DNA TGTGCCAGCAGTTACTCTGACCGGGTAACCTACGAGCAGTACTTC.

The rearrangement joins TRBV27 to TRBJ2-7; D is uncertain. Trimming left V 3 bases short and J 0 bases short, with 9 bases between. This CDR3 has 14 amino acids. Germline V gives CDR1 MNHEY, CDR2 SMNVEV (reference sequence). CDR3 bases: TGTGCCAGCAGTTTCTCCGAGAGCTCCTACGAGCAGTACTTC. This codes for CASSFSESSYEQYF.

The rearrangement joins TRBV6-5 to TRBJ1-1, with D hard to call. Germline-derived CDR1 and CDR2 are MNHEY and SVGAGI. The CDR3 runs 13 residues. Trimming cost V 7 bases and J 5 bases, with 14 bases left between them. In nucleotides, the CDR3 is TGTGCCAGCAACGGCGGCGCCCGGACTGAAGCTTTCTTT. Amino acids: CASNGGARTEAFF.

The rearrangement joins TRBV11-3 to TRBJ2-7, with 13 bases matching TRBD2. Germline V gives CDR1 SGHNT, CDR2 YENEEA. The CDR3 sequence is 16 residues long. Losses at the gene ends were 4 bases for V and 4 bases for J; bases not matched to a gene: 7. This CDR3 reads CASSSSGTSGVYEQYF. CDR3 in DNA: TGTGCCAGCAGCTCCTCCGGGACTAGCGGGGTGTACGAGCAGTACTTC.

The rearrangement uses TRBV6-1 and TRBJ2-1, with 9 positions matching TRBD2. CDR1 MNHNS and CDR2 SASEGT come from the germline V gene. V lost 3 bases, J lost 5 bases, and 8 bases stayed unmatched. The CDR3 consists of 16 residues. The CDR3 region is CASSDGAGGSNNEQFF. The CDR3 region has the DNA TGTGCCAGCAGTGACGGGGCGGGGGGGAGCAACAATGAGCAGTTCTTC.

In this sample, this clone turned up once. The CDR3 protein is CASSPGRRNQPQHF. CDR3 nucleotide sequence: TGTGCCAGCAGTCCCGGCAGGCGCAATCAGCCCCAGCATTTT. The rearrangement links TRBV7-2 to TRBJ1-5; no definite D call. The V and J ends lost 6 bases and 2 bases respectively, with 11 bases between them. Germline V CDR1 and CDR2: SGHTA, FQGNSA. CDR3 length: 14 residues. The variable domain in full, with the rest retrieved from reference TRBV7-2 and TRBJ1-5, is GAGVSQSPSNKVTEKGKDVELRCDPISGHTALYWYRQSLGQGLEFLIYFQGNSAPDKSGLPSDRFSAERTGGSVSTLTIQRTQQEDSAVYLCASSPGRRNQPQHFGDGTRLSIL.

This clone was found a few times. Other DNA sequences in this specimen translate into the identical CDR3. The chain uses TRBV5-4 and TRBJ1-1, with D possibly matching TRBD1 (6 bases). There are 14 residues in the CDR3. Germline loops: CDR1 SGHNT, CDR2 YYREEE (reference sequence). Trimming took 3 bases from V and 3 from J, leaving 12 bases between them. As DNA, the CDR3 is TGTGCCAGCAGCTGGGGGCAGGGTGACACTGAAGCTTTCTTT. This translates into CASSWGQGDTEAFF.

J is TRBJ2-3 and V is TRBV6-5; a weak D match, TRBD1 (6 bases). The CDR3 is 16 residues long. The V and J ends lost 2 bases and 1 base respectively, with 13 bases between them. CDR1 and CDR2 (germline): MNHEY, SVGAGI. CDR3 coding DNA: TGTGCCAGCAGTTACCCGGACAGTCCAGGCACAGATACGCAGTATTTT. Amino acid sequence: CASSYPDSPGTDTQYF.

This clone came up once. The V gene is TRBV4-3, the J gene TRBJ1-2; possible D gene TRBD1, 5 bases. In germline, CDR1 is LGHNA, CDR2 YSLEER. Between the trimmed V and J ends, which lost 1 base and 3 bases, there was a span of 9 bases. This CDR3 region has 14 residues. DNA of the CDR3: TGCGCCAGCAGCCAAGCAGGGACGGACTATGGCTACACCTTC. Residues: CASSQAGTDYGYTF.